This T cell receptor beta chain is from a study of CD8 T cells in Susac syndrome. General study findings and limits: It was acknowledged in the study that its TCR sequencing and HLA analysis involved a relatively small number of individuals.

Germline V gene data show CDR1 as DFQATT and CDR2 as SNEGSKA (reference sequence). The CDR3 runs to 15 residues. V shed 0 bases, J shed 6 bases, and the junction held 5 bases outside the gene matches. With random hexamers, reverse transcription was performed on roughly 0.5 to 1 ug of RNA. The method of amplification for TCR beta CDR3 was immunoSEQ multiplex PCR, covering 54 Vbeta and 13 Jbeta. TCRdb reanalysed the immunoSEQ multiplex PCR reads using MiXCR and keeps one entry per CDR3 protein. The sample includes approximately 120,000 distinct CDR3 sequences, approximately 96% of them seen just once. TEMRA cells were enriched by FACS, and CD4+ and CD8+ T cells were negatively isolated. For this clonotype: As yet, its antigen is unknown.

The clonotype originates from a human donor in good health. The chain couples TRBV20-1 to TRBJ2-2; 9 positions agree with TRBD2. Source material: CD4+ T cells from PBMCs. In DNA, the CDR3 is TGCAGTGCTAGAGATCGGCTAGCGGGATCCGGGGAGCTGTTTTTT. The encoded protein is CSARDRLAGSGELFF.